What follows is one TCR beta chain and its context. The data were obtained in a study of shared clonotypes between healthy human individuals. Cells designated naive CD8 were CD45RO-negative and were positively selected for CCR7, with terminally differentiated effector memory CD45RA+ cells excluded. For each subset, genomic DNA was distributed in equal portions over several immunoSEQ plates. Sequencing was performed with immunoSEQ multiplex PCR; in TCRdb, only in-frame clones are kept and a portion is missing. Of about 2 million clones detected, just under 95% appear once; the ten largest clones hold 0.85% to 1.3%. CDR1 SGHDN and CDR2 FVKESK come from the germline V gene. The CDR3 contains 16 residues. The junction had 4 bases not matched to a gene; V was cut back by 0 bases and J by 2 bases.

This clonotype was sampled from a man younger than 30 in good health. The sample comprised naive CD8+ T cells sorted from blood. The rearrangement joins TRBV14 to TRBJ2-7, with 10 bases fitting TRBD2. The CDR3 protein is CASSQDPLAGTYEQYF. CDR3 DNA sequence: TGTGCCAGCAGCCAAGATCCACTAGCGGGGACCTACGAGCAGTACTTC.